Below are 26 T cell receptor beta chains sequenced from a single sample in a study of vaccination and CD4 T cells after COVID-19. Treatment noted: approximately 11-day PBMC culture with coronavirus spike peptide pools or control peptides (ViraFEST assay). No antigen has been identified for these receptors. Sequenced with the Oncomine TCR Beta short-read assay was DNA taken from cultured CD4+ T cells. A single record per CDR3 protein comes from TCRdb applying MiXCR to the PCR reads. The sample consists of some 13,000 distinct CDR3 sequences, roughly two thirds of them appearing once. The sequenced sample was CD4+ T cells from blood, cultured in vitro. Receptor source: a human donor who had recovered from COVID-19.

V usage is TRBV2 and J usage is TRBJ2-4; the D gene is possibly TRBD1 (6 bases). The germline V gene encodes CDR1 SNHLY and CDR2 FYNNEI. Trimming took 6 bases from V and 4 from J, leaving 13 bases between them. The CDR3 extends over 14 amino acids. The CDR3 coding sequence is TGTGCCAGCAGGGCACAGGGTGGGAAAAACATTCAGTACTTC. Encoded protein: CASRAQGGKNIQYF.

As concerns this clonotype: Germline is not matched at one junction end, which may reflect a read error. This sequence joins TRBV20-1 and TRBJ1-5, with TRBD1 identical over 9 bases. Germline values: CDR1 DFQATT, CDR2 SNEGSKA (reference sequence). CDR3 length equals 14 residues. As DNA, the CDR3 is TGCAGTACTAGAGATGGGACAGGGAATCAGCCCCAGCATTTT. Protein product: CSTRDGTGNQPQHF.

This clonotype was recorded a few times. The V and J genes are TRBV20-1 and TRBJ1-2; TRBD1 aligns across 7 bases. CDR3 size: 13 residues. Germline trimming cut 3 bases from V and 8 bases from J; bases unmatched to any gene: 9. CDR1 DFQATT and CDR2 SNEGSKA come from the germline V gene (reference sequence). The CDR3, as DNA: TGCAGTGCTAGCGGACCAGGGGGGCGCGGCTACACCTTC. This translates into CSASGPGGRGYTF.

The V and J genes are TRBV12-3 or TRBV12-4 and TRBJ2-1; 7 bases align to TRBD1. J lost 8 bases, V lost 7 bases, and 2 bases had no gene match. This CDR3 contains 11 residues. The CDR3 region has the DNA TGTGCCAGCAACACAGGGGATGAGCAGTTCTTC. Its translation is CASNTGDEQFF.

This clonotype is a singleton in its sample. This sequence joins TRBV7-6 and TRBJ1-4; weak D call: TRBD1 (5 bases). The CDR3 runs 15 residues. Germline assignment: CDR1 SGHVS and CDR2 FNYEAQ. The V gene lost 2 bases and the J gene lost 4 bases, with 11 bases spanning the gap. The CDR3, as DNA: TGTGCCAGCAGCTTAAATACAGGAGATAATGAAAAACTGTTTTTT. Translated, it gives CASSLNTGDNEKLFF.

The chain uses TRBV7-9 and TRBJ2-5, with 8 bases lining up with TRBD1. Trimming took 5 bases from V and 1 from J; bases not matched to a gene: 3. Germline V gene sequence: CDR1 SEHNR, CDR2 FQNEAQ (reference sequence). The CDR3 has 14 residues. CDR3 in DNA: TGTGCCAGCAGCCTTGGACAGGGCCAAGAGACCCAGTACTTC. This sequence encodes CASSLGQGQETQYF. The whole variable domain, filled in from reference TRBV7-9 and TRBJ2-5, reads DTGVSQNPRHKITKRGQNVTFRCDPISEHNRLYWYRQTLGQGPEFLTYFQNEAQLEKSRLLSDRFSAERPKGSFSTLEIQRTEQGDSAMYLCASSLGQGQETQYFGPGTRLLVL.

The rearrangement joins TRBV11-2 to TRBJ2-7; D possibly corresponds to TRBD1 (6 bases). Germline-derived CDR1 and CDR2 are SGHAT and FQNNGV. V was trimmed by 3 bases and J by 0 bases, leaving 15 bases between them. This CDR3 region has 16 residues. CDR3 DNA: TGTGCCAGCAGCTTCCTGACAGGCCGTTCCTCCTACGAGCAGTACTTC. Amino acid sequence: CASSFLTGRSSYEQYF.

The V call is TRBV20-1, the J call TRBJ2-7; TRBD2 agrees at 13 bases. After removal of 1 base from V and 5 bases from J, the junction contained 5 bases not matched to a gene. Germline lookup yields CDR1 DFQATT and CDR2 SNEGSKA (reference sequence). The CDR3 length is 15 residues. CDR3 nucleotide sequence: TGCAGTGCTAGAGTGGCCGGGACTAGCGGGAACGAGCAGTACTTC. It is translated as CSARVAGTSGNEQYF.

The rearrangement joins TRBV20-1 to TRBJ1-1; maybe TRBD1 (6 bases). Trimming left V 0 bases short and J 2 bases short, with 10 bases between. Per the germline V gene, CDR1 is DFQATT and CDR2 is SNEGSKA (reference sequence). The CDR3 has 14 residues. CDR3 coding DNA: TGCAGTGCTAGAGACTGGACAGCAAACACTGAAGCTTTCTTT. Its translation: CSARDWTANTEAFF.

V is TRBV11-3 and J is TRBJ1-2; D is possibly TRBD1 (5 bases). Trimming cost V 5 bases and J 2 bases, with 9 bases left between them. From germline, CDR1 is SGHNT and CDR2 YENEEA. The CDR3 loop spans 13 amino acids. CDR3 sequence: CASSPDRNYGYTF. The CDR3 DNA is TGTGCCAGCAGCCCCGACAGAAACTATGGCTACACCTTC.

This clonotype has only a few counts. The chain joins TRBV6-1 to TRBJ2-1; D may correspond to TRBD1 or TRBD2 (6 bases each). Germline CDR1 is MNHNS and CDR2 is SASEGT. The CDR3 spans 16 residues. Trimming removed 6 bases from V and 4 bases from J, with 19 bases in between. The CDR3 sequence is CASRPGDNAGYNEQFF. Here the CDR3 DNA reads TGTGCCAGCAGACCCGGGGACAACGCGGGGTACAATGAGCAGTTCTTC.

The rearrangement joins TRBV6-2 or TRBV6-3 to TRBJ2-4; 9 bases align to TRBD1. V was clipped by 2 bases and J by 8 bases; unmatched bases: 4. CDR3 size: 14 residues. The germline V gene has CDR1 MNHEY and CDR2 SVGEGT. The CDR3 DNA follows: TGTGCCAGCAGTTACAGGGACAGGGCTGACATTCAGTACTTC. Amino acids: CASSYRDRADIQYF.

This rearrangement joins TRBV6-5 to TRBJ1-4; D perhaps matches TRBD1 (5 bases). Germline V gene sequence: CDR1 MNHEY, CDR2 SVGAGI. V lost 4 bases to trimming and J lost 7 bases, with 16 bases between them. CDR3 length: 15 amino acids. CDR3 nucleotide sequence: TGTGCCAGCAGTTTGAGACACACTAGGGGTGAAAAACTGTTTTTT. Translation gives CASSLRHTRGEKLFF.

The chain recombines TRBV20-1 with TRBJ2-7; maybe TRBD1 (5 bases). V was cut by 0 bases and J by 2 bases, with 17 bases left in between. Germline-derived CDR1 and CDR2 are DFQATT and SNEGSKA (reference sequence). The length of the CDR3 is 16 residues. The CDR3 sequence: CSARDRSRTTTYEQYF. Here the CDR3 DNA reads TGCAGTGCTAGAGATCGAAGTAGGACAACCACCTACGAGCAGTACTTC.

The chain carries TRBV6-1 and TRBJ1-1; D is perhaps TRBD1 (5 bases). Per the germline V gene, CDR1 is MNHNS and CDR2 is SASEGT. The CDR3 length is 14 residues. V was cut by 5 bases and J by 4 bases, with 14 bases left in between. CDR3 nucleotide sequence: TGTGCCAGCAGTCGTTTCAGGCAGGGCACTGAAGCTTTCTTT. It codes for CASSRFRQGTEAFF.

The gene calls are TRBV20-1 and TRBJ1-2; D is perhaps TRBD1 (6 bases). Germline CDR1 and CDR2: DFQATT and SNEGSKA (reference sequence). V was shortened by 0 bases and J by 2 bases, with 10 bases between the two germline ends. The CDR3 has 14 residues. CDR3 residues: CSARERGGNYGYTF. In nucleotides, the CDR3 is TGCAGTGCTAGAGAAAGGGGGGGGAACTATGGCTACACCTTC.

The V gene is TRBV5-6, the J gene TRBJ1-5; D remains unclear. CDR3 length: 14 amino acids. The ends were cut back, 0 bases at V and 4 bases at J, with 8 bases in the middle. Germline V gene lookup returns CDR1 SGHDT and CDR2 YYEEEE. CDR3 in amino acids: CASSLAGGNQPQHF. CDR3 sequence (DNA): TGTGCCAGCAGCTTGGCCGGAGGGAATCAGCCCCAGCATTTT.

The chain couples TRBV18 to TRBJ2-1; 10 nucleotides agree with TRBD2. The CDR3 covers 17 residues. Trimming removed 0 bases from V and 0 bases from J; junction bases left unmatched: 2. In germline, CDR1 is KGHSH, CDR2 LQKENI. The CDR3 loop reads CASSPPIAGGSYNEQFF. The CDR3, as DNA: TGTGCCAGCTCACCACCAATAGCGGGAGGCTCCTACAATGAGCAGTTCTTC.

This clonotype showed up just a few times. The chain combines TRBV15 with TRBJ2-7, with 8 positions matching TRBD2. J gave up 5 bases and V 1 base, and 4 bases lay outside the gene matches. The CDR3 totals 14 residues. The V gene's germline CDR1 is LNHNV and CDR2 YYDKDF (reference sequence). The CDR3 DNA reads TGTGCCACCAGCAGAGGACTAGCGTACGACGAGCAGTACTTC. As protein: CATSRGLAYDEQYF.

The J gene is TRBJ1-5, the V gene TRBV7-3, with a possible D match to TRBD1 (5 bases). There are 18 residues in the CDR3. V lost 7 bases, J lost 6 bases, and 28 bases lay in between. Germline V gives CDR1 SGHTA, CDR2 FQGTGA. The CDR3 nucleotides read TGTGCCAGCACCCAACGGGTTGGGTCTTCCGGGGGACGTCAGCCCCAGCATTTT. Its translation is CASTQRVGSSGGRQPQHF.

J is TRBJ2-3 and V is TRBV24-1; D may be TRBD1 (6 bases). The CDR3 loop spans 14 amino acids. Germline CDR1 KGHDR, CDR2 SFDVKD. With 2 bases removed from V and 2 bases from J, the gap between germline ends came to 7 bases. The CDR3 here is CATSDSGDTDTQYF. CDR3 sequence (DNA): TGTGCCACCAGTGATTCAGGGGACACAGATACGCAGTATTTT.

V is TRBV27 and J is TRBJ1-5; no definite D call. This CDR3 has 19 amino acids. CDR1 is MNHEY and CDR2 is SMNVEV in the germline V gene (reference sequence). V was trimmed by 7 bases and J by 4 bases, leaving 29 bases between them. The DNA of the CDR3 is TGTGCCAGCATTGTTCGGCCAGGCCGTCCCCTCTTTTGTAATCAGCCCCAGCATTTT. Its protein product is CASIVRPGRPLFCNQPQHF.

The chain employs TRBV15 and TRBJ2-1; D possibly corresponds to TRBD1 (5 bases). This CDR3 spans 13 amino acids. Trimming took 3 bases from V and 5 from J, leaving 8 bases between them. The germline gives CDR1 LNHNV, CDR2 YYDKDF (reference sequence). CDR3 amino acids: CATSRDNNNEQFF. CDR3 nucleotide sequence: TGTGCCACCAGCAGGGACAATAACAATGAGCAGTTCTTC.

The rearrangement uses TRBV5-1 and TRBJ2-5, with unresolved D. The CDR3 covers 14 residues. The V end lost 8 bases, the J end lost 5 bases, and 19 bases lay between the germline ends. Germline V CDR1 and CDR2: SGHRS, YFSETQ. CDR3 protein: CASRETPAGETQYF. As DNA, the CDR3 is TGCGCCAGTAGAGAGACCCCAGCTGGGGAGACCCAGTACTTC.

V usage is TRBV24-1 and J usage is TRBJ1-5; weak D call: TRBD1 (5 bases). The CDR3 runs to 14 residues. V was pared by 4 bases and J by 5 bases, with 11 bases between. Looked up from germline, CDR1 is KGHDR and CDR2 is SFDVKD. As DNA, the CDR3 is TGTGCCACCAGTGACTCAGGGACCTATCAGCCCCAGCATTTT. The encoded protein is CATSDSGTYQPQHF.

This clonotype was counted a single time. This chain links TRBV20-1 with TRBJ1-4; weak D call: TRBD1 (6 bases). This CDR3 spans 15 amino acids. CDR1 and CDR2 (germline): DFQATT, SNEGSKA (reference sequence). The V end lost 0 bases, the J end lost 4 bases, and 12 bases lay between the germline ends. The CDR3, as DNA: TGCAGTGCTAGAGATACCGGGACATTTAATGAAAAACTGTTTTTT. It codes for CSARDTGTFNEKLFF.